This T cell receptor beta chain was profiled in a study of siplizumab effects on memory and regulatory T cells. Produced via immunoSEQ multiplex PCR; TCRdb's table is partial and in-frame only. The sample has about 100,000 clones, about 91% seen once. The sequence derives from a human donor in good health. The sample consisted of CD4+ T cells sorted from blood.

CDR3 in DNA: TGTGCCAGCAGCTTAGACCAGGGCTTGGCTCAGCCCCAGCATTTT. Translation gives CASSLDQGLAQPQHF. V and J are TRBV7-2 and TRBJ1-5; D is perhaps TRBD1 (5 bases). Deletions cut 1 base from V and 6 bases from J, with 13 bases between. This CDR3 comprises 15 residues. Germline V gene data show CDR1 as SGHTA and CDR2 as FQGNSA.